The 30 T cell receptor beta chains listed next were all sequenced from one sample in a study of spatial heterogeneity in lung cancer. Each CDR3 protein is one row after TCRdb ran MiXCR on the 5' RACE reads. The sample carries 250 or so distinct CDR3 sequences, over 20% recorded once. Time point: sample taken at primary tumor resection. Whole RNA from tumor, nontumor lung or frozen PBMC was sequenced unsorted. This specimen was PBMCs, taken at surgery. The source is a male donor with early-stage non-small cell lung cancer.

For this clonotype: This beta chain is an unintended read in a library built for alpha chains; its size means little. J is TRBJ2-1 and V is TRBV20-1, with TRBD2 identical over 12 bases. The germline gives CDR1 DFQATT, CDR2 SNEGSKA (reference sequence). This CDR3 contains 14 residues. Trimming at V came to 1 base and at J to 8 bases, leaving 3 bases not matched to a gene. CDR3 sequence: CSARGLAGVDEQFF. The CDR3 DNA reads TGCAGTGCTAGAGGACTAGCGGGAGTGGATGAGCAGTTCTTC.

Details on this clonotype: A library prepared for alpha chains yielded this beta chain as an off-target read; its size is of little meaning. This chain links TRBV18 with TRBJ1-1; 9 bases map to TRBD1. J gave up 5 bases and V 2 bases, and 6 bases lay outside the gene matches. Germline CDR1 KGHSH, CDR2 LQKENI. CDR3 size: 15 residues. The CDR3 protein is CASSPWGQGGTEAFF. The DNA of the CDR3 is TGTGCCAGCTCACCATGGGGACAGGGTGGTACTGAAGCTTTCTTT. The whole variable domain, remainder taken from reference TRBV18 and TRBJ1-1, is NAGVMQNPRHLVRRRGQEARLRCSPMKGHSHVYWYRQLPEEGLKFMVYLQKENIIDESGMPKERFSAEFPKEGPSILRIQQVVRGDSAAYFCASSPWGQGGTEAFFGQGTRLTVV.

This clonotype was picked up a small number of times. This beta chain slipped into a library made for alpha chains as a stray read, so its size is not meaningful. This sequence joins TRBV5-6 and TRBJ2-7, with 10 bases matching TRBD2. The germline V gene encodes CDR1 SGHDT and CDR2 YYEEEE. The V gene end was trimmed by 1 base and the J gene end by 2 bases; junction bases not matched to a gene: 3. There are 15 residues in the CDR3. The CDR3 DNA reads TGTGCCAGCAGCTTGAGGACTAGCGGTGCCTACGAGCAGTACTTC. Translated, it gives CASSLRTSGAYEQYF. The full variable domain, completed using reference TRBV5-6 and TRBJ2-7, is DAGVTQSPTHLIKTRGQQVTLRCSPKSGHDTVSWYQQALGQGPQFIFQYYEEEERQRGNFPDRFSGHQFPNYSSELNVNALLLGDSALYLCASSLRTSGAYEQYFGPGTRLTVT.

Comments on this clonotype: Because this beta chain is a stray read in a library intended to capture alpha chains, its abundance should not be given much weight. The rearrangement joins TRBV7-2 to TRBJ2-1, with TRBD2 as a possible D gene (7 bases). CDR3 length equals 14 residues. V lost 0 bases to trimming and J lost 7 bases, with 10 bases between them. CDR1 is SGHTA, CDR2 FQGNSA, per germline. The CDR3 nucleotides read TGTGCCAGCAGCTTAGCGGGGGGGCCTAATGAGCAGTTCTTC. The encoded protein is CASSLAGGPNEQFF.

Concerning this clonotype: Being off target in a library aimed at alpha chains, this beta chain has a size of little meaning. The chain is built from TRBV9 and TRBJ2-5; D is unclear. The CDR3 loop spans 13 amino acids. Trimming took 0 bases from V and 1 from J, leaving 4 bases between them. CDR1 and CDR2 from the germline V gene are SGDLS and YYNGEE. CDR3 sequence (DNA): TGTGCCAGCAGCGTAGACAGCCAAGAGACCCAGTACTTC. It yields the protein CASSVDSQETQYF.

By share, this clonotype ranks as large (0.1 to 1%). Its ends do not fully match the called genes, so a read error is possible. A library made for alpha chains picked up this beta chain off target, so its size means little. The V call is TRBV7-7, the J call TRBJ2-5, with D perhaps matching TRBD1 (5 bases). This CDR3 region has 13 residues. Germline-derived CDR1 and CDR2 are SSHAT and FNYEAQ (reference sequence). CDR3 sequence: CASSLVGEETQYF. DNA of the CDR3: TGTGCTAGCAGCTTAGTAGGGGAAGAGACCCAGTACTTC.

This clonotype appeared a few times. This beta chain is an off-target read within a library intended for alpha chains, so its frequency means little. The chain links TRBV2 to TRBJ2-1, with 11 bases identical to TRBD2. Losses at the gene ends were 6 bases for V and 7 bases for J; bases not matched to a gene: 5. This CDR3 region has 14 residues. Germline loops: CDR1 SNHLY, CDR2 FYNNEI. The CDR3 DNA follows: TGTGCCAGCAGCCCGACTAGCGGGGTTAATGAGCAGTTCTTC. Its translation is CASSPTSGVNEQFF. Filled out from reference TRBV2 and TRBJ2-1, the complete variable domain reads EPEVTQTPSHQVTQMGQEVILRCVPISNHLYFYWYRQILGQKVEFLVSFYNNEISEKSEIFDDQFSVERPDGSNFTLKIRSTKLEDSAMYFCASSPTSGVNEQFFGPGTRLTVL.

This clonotype was counted a few times. This clone may be a read error of a much larger clone one base away. This beta chain is off target for a library built for alpha chains, so its abundance means little. The chain carries TRBV12-3 or TRBV12-4 and TRBJ2-7; D uncertain. This CDR3 comprises 14 residues. The DNA of the CDR3 is TGTGCCAGCAGTTTTTCCAGTTACTCCTACGAGCAGCACTTC. This codes for CASSFSSYSYEQHF.

This clonotype was recorded a few times. A library prepared for alpha chains yielded this beta chain as an off-target read; its size is of little meaning. The chain combines TRBV28 with TRBJ2-6; 8 nucleotides agree with TRBD1. Germline assignment: CDR1 MDHEN and CDR2 SYDVKM. CDR3 size: 18 residues. Trimming cost V 6 bases and J 1 base; bases outside gene matches: 11. CDR3 residues: CASRSTGENKSGANVLTF. The CDR3 nucleotides read TGTGCCAGCAGGTCGACAGGGGAAAATAAGTCTGGGGCCAACGTCCTGACTTTC. Full variable domain (rest looked up from reference TRBV28 and TRBJ2-6): DVKVTQSSRYLVKRTGEKVFLECVQDMDHENMFWYRQDPGLGLRLIYFSYDVKMKEKGDIPEGYSVSREKKERFSLILESASTNQTSMYLCASRSTGENKSGANVLTFGAGSRLTVL.

This clonotype ranks as large. The junction departs from germline at one end; a sequencing error may be responsible. This beta chain lies outside the target of a library built for alpha chains; its clone size means little. The V and J genes are TRBV20-1 and TRBJ2-7; 7 nucleotides align to TRBD1. The germline V gene has CDR1 DFQATT and CDR2 SNEGSKA (reference sequence). The CDR3 has 13 amino acids. CDR3 coding DNA: TGCAGTGCCAGAGACAGGGCCGCCTACGAGCAGTACTTC. It codes for CSARDRAAYEQYF.

This clonotype is large within its sample. This beta chain appears as a stray read in a library generated for alpha chains; its size is not informative. J is TRBJ2-3 and V is TRBV30; tentatively, D is TRBD2 (6 bases). CDR3 length: 12 residues. Trimming shortened V by 4 bases and J by 5 bases, and 10 bases separated the two germline ends. Germline lookup yields CDR1 GTSNPN and CDR2 SVGIG (reference sequence). CDR3 in DNA: TGTGCCTGGACAGGGCGGGGAGATACGCAGTATTTT. Translation: CAWTGRGDTQYF.

Points on this clonotype: This beta chain slipped into a library made for alpha chains as a stray read, so its size is not meaningful. The genes are TRBV9 and TRBJ1-2, with D possibly matching TRBD1 (5 bases). The length of the CDR3 is 14 residues. The germline CDR1 and CDR2 sequences are SGDLS and YYNGEE. V lost 4 bases and J lost 4, with 14 bases in between. The CDR3 loop is CASSTQGFGYGYTF. CDR3 DNA: TGTGCCAGCAGCACCCAGGGTTTTGGCTATGGCTACACCTTC.

This clonotype is deemed large. Because this beta chain is a stray read in a library intended to capture alpha chains, its abundance should not be given much weight. The chain links TRBV6-2 or TRBV6-3 to TRBJ2-1; D ambiguous. Germline V CDR1 and CDR2: MNHEY, SVGEGT. V shed 2 bases and J shed 4 bases, with 6 bases lying between them. This CDR3 spans 13 amino acids. DNA of the CDR3: TGTGCCAGCAGTTACAGAAGATACAATGAGCAGTTCTTC. It translates to CASSYRRYNEQFF.

Regarding this clonotype: Since the library was made to target alpha chains, this beta chain is a stray read and its abundance is not meaningful. This chain joins TRBV28 and TRBJ1-5; D is possibly TRBD1 (6 bases). V was pared by 8 bases and J by 3 bases, with 11 bases between. This CDR3 comprises 13 residues. Germline V CDR1 and CDR2: MDHEN, SYDVKM. The CDR3 coding sequence is TGTGCCAGCGGGGGGGCAATCAATCAGCCCCAGCATTTT. It encodes CASGGAINQPQHF.

This clonotype is a singleton in its sample. This beta chain appears as a stray read in a library generated for alpha chains; its size is not informative. The chain employs TRBV11-2 and TRBJ1-6; D is uncertain. Germline CDR1 reads SGHAT; CDR2 reads FQNNGV. This CDR3 is 15 amino acids long. Trimming shortened V by 2 bases and J by 6 bases, and 11 bases separated the two germline ends. The CDR3 region has the DNA TGTGCCAGCAGCTTACACCAGCCCCCTAATTCACCCCTCCACTTT. Its protein product is CASSLHQPPNSPLHF.

This clonotype counts as large. This beta chain is a stray sequence in a library constructed for alpha chains; its clone size is not meaningful. DNA of the CDR3: TGTGCCAGCAGTTTCCCCGGGGGGGAGGACATTCAGTACTTC. This gives the protein CASSFPGGEDIQYF. V is TRBV7-8 and J is TRBJ2-4; 8 bases are a match to TRBD2. V lost 6 bases, J lost 8 bases, and 9 bases stayed unmatched. CDR3 size: 14 residues. Germline V CDR1 and CDR2: SGHVS, FQNEAQ.

A note on this clonotype: The size of this beta chain means little, since it is a stray read in a library made for alpha chains. DNA of the CDR3: TGTGCCACCGGGACGCCCTACGAGCAGTACTTC. Translating it yields CATGTPYEQYF. The V call is TRBV24-1, the J call TRBJ2-7; the D gene could be TRBD1 or TRBD2 (5 bases each). Germline CDR1 and CDR2: KGHDR and SFDVKD. Trimming took off 9 bases at V and 2 bases at J, with 7 bases between the two ends. The CDR3 loop spans 11 amino acids.

Comment on this clonotype: The library was built for alpha chains, so this beta chain is an off-target read and its size means little. CDR3 DNA: TGTGCCAGCTCACCGGACAATGAAAACATTCAGTACTTC. The encoded protein is CASSPDNENIQYF. The rearrangement links TRBV18 to TRBJ2-4, with a tentative D call TRBD1 (5 bases). The CDR3 is 13 amino acids. The ends were cut back, 3 bases at V and 5 bases at J, with 8 bases in the middle. From germline, CDR1 is KGHSH and CDR2 LQKENI.

In this sample, this clonotype turned up a few times. For a library built for alpha chains, this beta chain is a stray read; little rests on its size. The chain couples TRBV12-3 or TRBV12-4 to TRBJ2-7; D is perhaps TRBD1 (6 bases). The CDR3 extends over 14 amino acids. The germline V and J ends were trimmed by 5 bases and 2 bases, with 13 bases remaining between them. CDR3 sequence reads: CASSLTGNPYEQYF. DNA for the CDR3: TGTGCCAGCAGTCTCACAGGGAACCCCTACGAGCAGTACTTC.

This clonotype is large within its sample. This beta chain appears as a stray read in a library generated for alpha chains; its size is not informative. The chain joins TRBV20-1 to TRBJ2-3; tentatively, D is TRBD2 (6 bases). Germline loops: CDR1 DFQATT, CDR2 SNEGSKA (reference sequence). V gave up 7 bases and J gave up 0 bases, with 14 bases separating them. CDR3 size: 14 residues. CDR3 in amino acids: CSDGGISSTDTQYF. The CDR3 DNA sequence: TGCAGTGACGGGGGAATCTCTAGCACAGATACGCAGTATTTT.

This clonotype was observed a few times. Because the library targeted alpha chains, this beta chain is an off-target read whose size means little. The V gene is TRBV6-5, the J gene TRBJ2-3; 9 bases line up with TRBD2. V dropped 3 bases and J dropped 5; count of bases not matched to a gene: 6. From germline, CDR1 is MNHEY and CDR2 SVGAGI. The CDR3 spans 15 residues. The DNA of the CDR3 is TGTGCCAGCAGTTATGCGGGGGGGGCTGGAGATACGCAGTATTTT. This encodes CASSYAGGAGDTQYF.

Worth noting for this clonotype: A much larger clone lies one base from this, so it may be a read error. This beta chain is a stray read from a library made for alpha chains; its abundance is not meaningful. V is TRBV6-5 and J is TRBJ2-4, with a possible D match to TRBD1 (5 bases). CDR1 and CDR2 (germline): MNHEY, SVGAGI. This CDR3 region has 13 residues. Trimming took 6 bases from V and 9 from J, leaving 15 bases between them. The CDR3, as DNA: TGTGCCAGCAGATACCAGGGCAGTTCCATTCAGTACTTC. It encodes CASRYQGSSIQYF.

By share, this clonotype counts as large. Because the library targeted alpha chains, this beta chain is an off-target read whose size means little. The chain has TRBV6-5 and TRBJ2-7; maybe TRBD1 (6 bases). Deletions cut 2 bases from V and 3 bases from J, with 11 bases between. The CDR3 totals 14 residues. Germline V gene data show CDR1 as MNHEY and CDR2 as SVGAGI. The CDR3: CASSYGTQGYEQYF. CDR3 nucleotide sequence: TGTGCCAGCAGTTACGGAACACAGGGCTACGAGCAGTACTTC.

A remark on this clonotype: This beta chain is an off-target read within a library intended for alpha chains, so its frequency means little. The chain couples TRBV29-1 to TRBJ2-7; D unresolved. This CDR3 comprises 13 residues. The germline V gene has CDR1 SQVTM and CDR2 ANQGSEA. Trimming shortened V by 4 bases and J by 2 bases, and 12 bases separated the two germline ends. CDR3 sequence reads: CSVGREPPYEQYF. For the CDR3, the DNA is TGCAGCGTTGGGCGCGAGCCGCCCTACGAGCAGTACTTC.

This clonotype was seen a few times. This beta chain is off target for a library built for alpha chains, so its abundance means little. The genes are TRBV6-5 and TRBJ2-1, with D perhaps matching TRBD2 (6 bases). Germline V CDR1 and CDR2: MNHEY, SVGAGI. The CDR3 is 11 residues long. Trimming took 8 bases from V and 13 from J, leaving 15 bases between them. CDR3 coding DNA: TGTGCCAGCGGGACGGGGGAATTACAGTTCTTC. Its translation: CASGTGELQFF.

This clonotype was observed a handful of times. In a library made to pick up alpha chains, this beta chain is a stray read with a size that means little. The genes are TRBV7-2 and TRBJ2-5; D ambiguous. V was clipped by 5 bases and J by 8 bases, with 15 bases between them. CDR3 length: 13 residues. The V gene's germline CDR1 is SGHTA and CDR2 FQGNSA. CDR3 DNA sequence: TGTGCCAGCAGCGTACGCCGGCTCCCCACCCAGTACTTC. Protein product: CASSVRRLPTQYF.

Comment on this clonotype: This beta chain represents an off-target read in a library built for alpha chains; its size is of limited meaning. The rearrangement uses TRBV28 and TRBJ2-1, with D hard to call. CDR3 length: 14 amino acids. Germline CDR1 is MDHEN and CDR2 is SYDVKM. V shed 4 bases and J shed 0 bases, with 7 bases lying between them. The CDR3 here is CASSYMGSYNEQFF. DNA for the CDR3: TGTGCCAGCAGTTATATGGGCTCCTACAATGAGCAGTTCTTC.

About this clonotype: The library was built for alpha chains, so this beta chain is an off-target read and its size means little. The chain links TRBV12-3 or TRBV12-4 to TRBJ2-1; 7 bases map to TRBD2. The V segment lost 7 bases and the J segment 10 bases; nucleotides outside the gene matches: 7. The CDR3 is 12 amino acids. The CDR3 nucleotides read TGTGCCAGCAATTCCTTTAGCGGGGAGCAGTTCTTC. Amino acids: CASNSFSGEQFF.

This clonotype came up a few times. Since the library was made to target alpha chains, this beta chain is a stray read and its abundance is not meaningful. This rearrangement joins TRBV20-1 to TRBJ2-7; TRBD2 aligns across 8 bases. Germline loops: CDR1 DFQATT, CDR2 SNEGSKA (reference sequence). The CDR3 has 17 residues. With V trimmed by 3 bases and J by 0 bases, 13 bases remained unmatched. The CDR3 loop reads CSASPLVGRGNSYEQYF. CDR3 coding DNA: TGCAGTGCTAGTCCCCTAGTCGGGAGGGGGAACTCCTACGAGCAGTACTTC.

Turning to this clonotype: A much larger clone is a single base away; this may be a read error. This beta chain represents an off-target read in a library built for alpha chains; its size is of limited meaning. The CDR3 sequence is CTSSSSGRSTDTQYF. The CDR3 DNA follows: TGCACCAGCAGCTCCAGCGGGAGAAGCACAGATACGCAGTATTTT. The V gene is TRBV5-1, the J gene TRBJ2-3; 8 nucleotides match TRBD2. CDR1 SGHRS and CDR2 YFSETQ come from the germline V gene. The CDR3 contains 15 residues.